This T cell receptor (beta chain) was profiled in a study of blood T cell repertoires in COVID-19. V lost 4 bases, J lost 2 bases, and 8 bases stayed unmatched. CDR1 LGHNA and CDR2 YSLEER come from the germline V gene. This CDR3 contains 16 residues. Clones were read by immunoSEQ multiplex PCR, and TCRdb kept only the in-frame ones, dropping some. The sample comprises approximately 220,000 clones, around 90% of which are singletons, and 1.2% rests with the top ten. Donors of Cohort 3 who recovered were those that had two negative PCRs, clearance, or symptom resolution. This receptor was obtained from a man aged 25 to 45 who had recovered from COVID-19. Material for sequencing was PBMCs or T cells enriched from blood (not recorded which). This chain uses TRBV4-3 with TRBJ2-7, with 10 bases that match TRBD2. The DNA of the CDR3 is TGCGCCAGCAGCCGAAAAGCGGGAGGGCCACCCTACGAGCAGTACTTC. Protein product: CASSRKAGGPPYEQYF.